The clone carrying this TCR beta chain showed up many times. Its specificity is not known. The data were obtained in a study of T-cell reconstitution after alpha-beta-depleted transplantation in children. TCRbeta library preparation incorporated unique molecular identifiers. TCRdb recomputed calls from the PCR reads with MiXCR, one row per CDR3 protein. The sample comprises hundreds of thousands of distinct CDR3 sequences, roughly 14% of which are singletons, and approximately 0.8% rests with the top ten. Overall study results and limits: The origin of alpha-beta T cells about two months after transplant was reportedly several hundred expanded graft clones.

The source is a girl aged 2 to 10 with congenital amegakaryocytic thrombocytopenia, due to receive a stem cell transplant. This sample comprised PBMCs, obtained before TCRalphabeta/CD19-depleted stem cell transplant.

CDR3 amino acids: CASSQVTGGVIGELFF. CDR3 DNA: TGCGCCAGCAGCCAGGTGACAGGGGGCGTAATCGGGGAGCTGTTTTTT. The chain uses TRBV4-1 and TRBJ2-2, with 10 nucleotides matching TRBD1. V gave up 3 bases and J gave up 7 bases; unmatched junction bases: 8. CDR3 length: 16 residues. Germline V CDR1 and CDR2: MGHRA, YSYEKL.